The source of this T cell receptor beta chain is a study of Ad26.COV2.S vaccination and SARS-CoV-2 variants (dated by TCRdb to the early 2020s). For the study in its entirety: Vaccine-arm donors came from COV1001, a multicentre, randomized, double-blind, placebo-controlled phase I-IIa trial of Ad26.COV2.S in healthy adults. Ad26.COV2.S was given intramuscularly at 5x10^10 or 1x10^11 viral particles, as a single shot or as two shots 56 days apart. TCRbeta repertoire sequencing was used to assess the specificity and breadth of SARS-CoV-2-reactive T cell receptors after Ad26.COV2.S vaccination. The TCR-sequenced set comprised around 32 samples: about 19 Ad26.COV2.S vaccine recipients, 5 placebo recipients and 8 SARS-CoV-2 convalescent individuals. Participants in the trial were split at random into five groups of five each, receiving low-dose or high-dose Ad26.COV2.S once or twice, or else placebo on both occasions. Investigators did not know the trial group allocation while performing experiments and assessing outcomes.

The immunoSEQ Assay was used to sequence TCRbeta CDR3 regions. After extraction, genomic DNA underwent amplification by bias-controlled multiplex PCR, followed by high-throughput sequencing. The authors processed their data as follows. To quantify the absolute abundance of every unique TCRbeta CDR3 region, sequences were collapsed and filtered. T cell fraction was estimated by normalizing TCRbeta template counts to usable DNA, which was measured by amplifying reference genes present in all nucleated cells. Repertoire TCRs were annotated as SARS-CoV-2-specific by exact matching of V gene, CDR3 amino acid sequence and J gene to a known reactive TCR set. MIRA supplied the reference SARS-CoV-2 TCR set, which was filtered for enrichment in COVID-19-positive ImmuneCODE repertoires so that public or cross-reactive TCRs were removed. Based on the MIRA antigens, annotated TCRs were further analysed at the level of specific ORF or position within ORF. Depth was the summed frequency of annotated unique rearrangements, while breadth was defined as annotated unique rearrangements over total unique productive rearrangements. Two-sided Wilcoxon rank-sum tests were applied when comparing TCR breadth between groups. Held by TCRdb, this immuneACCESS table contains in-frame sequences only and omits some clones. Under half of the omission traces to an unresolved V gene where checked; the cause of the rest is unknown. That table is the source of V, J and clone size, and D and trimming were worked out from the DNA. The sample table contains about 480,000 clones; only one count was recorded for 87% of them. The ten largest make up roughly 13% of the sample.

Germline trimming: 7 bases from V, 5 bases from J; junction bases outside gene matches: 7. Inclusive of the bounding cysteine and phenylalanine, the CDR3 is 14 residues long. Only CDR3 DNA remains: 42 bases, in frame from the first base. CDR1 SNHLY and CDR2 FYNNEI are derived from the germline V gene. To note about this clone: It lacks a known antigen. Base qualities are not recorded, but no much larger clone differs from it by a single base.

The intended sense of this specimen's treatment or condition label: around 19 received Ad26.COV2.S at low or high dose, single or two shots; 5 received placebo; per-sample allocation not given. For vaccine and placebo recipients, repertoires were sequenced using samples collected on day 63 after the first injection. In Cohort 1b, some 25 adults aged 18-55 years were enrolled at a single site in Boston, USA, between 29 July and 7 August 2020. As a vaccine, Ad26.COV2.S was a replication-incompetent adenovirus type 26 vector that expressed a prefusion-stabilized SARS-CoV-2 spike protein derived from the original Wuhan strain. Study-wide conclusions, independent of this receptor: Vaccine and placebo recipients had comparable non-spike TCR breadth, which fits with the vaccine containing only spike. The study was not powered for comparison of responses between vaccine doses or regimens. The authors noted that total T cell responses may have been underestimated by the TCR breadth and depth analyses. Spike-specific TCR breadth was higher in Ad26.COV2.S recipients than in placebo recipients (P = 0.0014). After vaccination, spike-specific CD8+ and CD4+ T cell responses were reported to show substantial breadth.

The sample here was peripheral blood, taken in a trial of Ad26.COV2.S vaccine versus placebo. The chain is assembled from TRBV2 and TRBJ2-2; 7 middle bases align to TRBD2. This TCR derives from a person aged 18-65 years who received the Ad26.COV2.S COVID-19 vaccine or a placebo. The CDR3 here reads CASMMGGVTGELFF. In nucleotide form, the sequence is TGTGCCAGCATGATGGGGGGGGTAACCGGGGAGCTGTTTTTT.